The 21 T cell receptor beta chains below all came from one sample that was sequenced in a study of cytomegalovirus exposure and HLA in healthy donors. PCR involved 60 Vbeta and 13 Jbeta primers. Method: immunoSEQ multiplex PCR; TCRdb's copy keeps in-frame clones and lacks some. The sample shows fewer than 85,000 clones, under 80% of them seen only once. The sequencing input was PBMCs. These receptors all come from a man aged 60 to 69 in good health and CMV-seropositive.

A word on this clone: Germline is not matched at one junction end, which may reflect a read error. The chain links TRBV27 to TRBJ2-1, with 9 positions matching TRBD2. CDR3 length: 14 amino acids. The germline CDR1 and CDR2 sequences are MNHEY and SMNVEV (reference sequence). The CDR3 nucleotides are TGTGCCGGCAGTTCAGGGACTAGCCACAATGAGCAGTTCTTC. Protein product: CAGSSGTSHNEQFF.

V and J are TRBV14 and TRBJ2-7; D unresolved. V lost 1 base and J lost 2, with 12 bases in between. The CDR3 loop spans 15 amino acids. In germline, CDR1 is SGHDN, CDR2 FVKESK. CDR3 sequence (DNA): TGTGCCAGCAGCCAAGGACTGTCTTACCCCTACGAGCAGTACTTC. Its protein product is CASSQGLSYPYEQYF. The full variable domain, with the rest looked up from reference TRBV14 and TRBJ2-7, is EAGVTQFPSHSVIEKGQTVTLRCDPISGHDNLYWYRRVMGKEIKFLLHFVKESKQDESGMPNNRFLAERTGGTYSTLKVQPAELEDSGVYFCASSQGLSYPYEQYFGPGTRLTVT.

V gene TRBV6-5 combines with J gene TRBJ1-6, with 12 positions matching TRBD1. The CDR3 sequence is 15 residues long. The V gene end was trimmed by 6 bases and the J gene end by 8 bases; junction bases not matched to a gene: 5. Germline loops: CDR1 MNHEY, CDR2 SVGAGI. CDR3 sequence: CASSRDRGRDSPLHF. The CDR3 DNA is TGTGCCAGCAGCCGGGACAGGGGGCGTGATTCACCCCTCCACTTT.

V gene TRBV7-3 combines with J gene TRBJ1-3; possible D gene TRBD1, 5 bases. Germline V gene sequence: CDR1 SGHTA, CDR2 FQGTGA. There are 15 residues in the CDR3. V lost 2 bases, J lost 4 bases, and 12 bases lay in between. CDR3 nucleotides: TGTGCCAGCAGCTTAGAAGGGGCGCCCGGAAACACCATATATTTT. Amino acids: CASSLEGAPGNTIYF.

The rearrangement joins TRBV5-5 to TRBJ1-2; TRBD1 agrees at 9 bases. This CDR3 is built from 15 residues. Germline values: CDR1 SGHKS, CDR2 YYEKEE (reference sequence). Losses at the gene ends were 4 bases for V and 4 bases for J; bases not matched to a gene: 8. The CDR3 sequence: CASSLQGARSYGYTF. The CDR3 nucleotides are TGTGCCAGCAGCCTACAGGGGGCGCGTAGCTATGGCTACACCTTC. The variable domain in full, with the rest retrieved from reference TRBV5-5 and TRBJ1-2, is DAGVTQSPTHLIKTRGQQVTLRCSPISGHKSVSWYQQVLGQGPQFIFQYYEKEERGRGNFPDRFSARQFPNYSSELNVNALLLGDSALYLCASSLQGARSYGYTFGSGTRLTVV.

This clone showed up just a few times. CDR3 nucleotide sequence: TGTGCCAGCAGCCCCGGGACATTTGCATCTGAGACCCAGTACTTC. Translating it yields CASSPGTFASETQYF. The rearrangement uses TRBV9 and TRBJ2-5; weak D call: TRBD1 (6 bases). Per germline, CDR1 SGDLS and CDR2 YYNGEE. This CDR3 has 15 amino acids. V dropped 4 bases and J dropped 5 bases, with 18 bases sitting between them.

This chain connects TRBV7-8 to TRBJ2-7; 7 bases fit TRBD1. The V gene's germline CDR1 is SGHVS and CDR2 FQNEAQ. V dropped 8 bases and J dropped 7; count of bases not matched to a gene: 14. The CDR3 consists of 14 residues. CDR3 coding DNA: TGTGCCAGCTCCCTCAGGGACAGCCTGGGGGAGCAGTACTTC. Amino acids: CASSLRDSLGEQYF.

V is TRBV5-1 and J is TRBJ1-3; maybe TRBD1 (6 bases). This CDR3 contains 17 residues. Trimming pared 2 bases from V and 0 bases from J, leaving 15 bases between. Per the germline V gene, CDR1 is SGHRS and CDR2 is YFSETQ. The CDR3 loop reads CASSLSERGNSGNTIYF. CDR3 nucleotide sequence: TGCGCCAGCAGCTTATCCGAAAGGGGGAACTCTGGAAACACCATATATTTT.

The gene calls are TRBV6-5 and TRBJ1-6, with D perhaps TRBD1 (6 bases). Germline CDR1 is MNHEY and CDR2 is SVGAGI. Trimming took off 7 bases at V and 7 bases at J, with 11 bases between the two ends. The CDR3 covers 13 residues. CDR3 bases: TGTGCCAGCAAGAGGACAGAAAATTCACCCCTCCACTTT. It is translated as CASKRTENSPLHF.

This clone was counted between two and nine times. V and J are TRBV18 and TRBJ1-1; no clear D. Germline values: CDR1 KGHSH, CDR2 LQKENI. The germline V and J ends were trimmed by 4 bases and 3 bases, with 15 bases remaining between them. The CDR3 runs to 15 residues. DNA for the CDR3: TGTGCCAGCTCACATCGGTCCAGGTGGGACACTGAAGCTTTCTTT. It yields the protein CASSHRSRWDTEAFF. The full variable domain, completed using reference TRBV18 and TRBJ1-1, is NAGVMQNPRHLVRRRGQEARLRCSPMKGHSHVYWYRQLPEEGLKFMVYLQKENIIDESGMPKERFSAEFPKEGPSILRIQQVVRGDSAAYFCASSHRSRWDTEAFFGQGTRLTVV.

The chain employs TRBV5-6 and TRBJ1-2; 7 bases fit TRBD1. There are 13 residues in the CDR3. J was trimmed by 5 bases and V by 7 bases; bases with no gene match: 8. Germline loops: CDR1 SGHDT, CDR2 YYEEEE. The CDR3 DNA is TGTGCCAGCCGACAGGGTTCATGGTATGGCTACACCTTC. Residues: CASRQGSWYGYTF.

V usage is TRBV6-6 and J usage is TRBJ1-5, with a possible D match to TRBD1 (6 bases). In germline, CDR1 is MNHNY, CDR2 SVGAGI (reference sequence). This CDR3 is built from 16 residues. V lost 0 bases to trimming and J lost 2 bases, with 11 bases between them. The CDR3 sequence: CASSYSGGKGNQPQHF. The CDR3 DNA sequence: TGTGCCAGCAGTTACTCAGGGGGAAAAGGCAATCAGCCCCAGCATTTT.

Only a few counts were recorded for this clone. CDR3 region: CASSLGSSGNTGELFF. For the CDR3, the DNA is TGCGCCAGCAGCTTGGGTTCCTCGGGGAACACCGGGGAGCTGTTTTTT. This chain joins TRBV5-1 and TRBJ2-2; D not certain. Germline CDR1 reads SGHRS; CDR2 reads YFSETQ. V was cut by 0 bases and J by 1 base, with 10 bases left in between. The CDR3 length is 16 residues.

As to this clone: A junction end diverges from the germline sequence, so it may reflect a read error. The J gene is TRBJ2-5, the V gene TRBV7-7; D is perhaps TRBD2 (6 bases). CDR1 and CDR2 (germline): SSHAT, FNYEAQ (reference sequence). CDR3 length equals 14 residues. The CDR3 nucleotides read TGTGCTAGCAGCTTACGGCAGGGAGGAGAGACCCAGTACTTC. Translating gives CASSLRQGGETQYF.

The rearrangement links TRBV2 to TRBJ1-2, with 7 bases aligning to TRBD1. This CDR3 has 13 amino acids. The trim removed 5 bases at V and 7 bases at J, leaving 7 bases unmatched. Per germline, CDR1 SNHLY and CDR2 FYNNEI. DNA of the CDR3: TGTGCCAGCAGTCAACAGGGGATAGGTGGCTACACCTTC. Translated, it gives CASSQQGIGGYTF.

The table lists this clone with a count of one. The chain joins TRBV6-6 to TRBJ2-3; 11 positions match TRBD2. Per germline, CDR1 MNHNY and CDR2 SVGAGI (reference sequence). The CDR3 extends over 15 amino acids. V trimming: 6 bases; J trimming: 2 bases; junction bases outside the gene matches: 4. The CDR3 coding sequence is TGTGCCAGCAGAGGGACTAGCGGCCCCACAGATACGCAGTATTTT. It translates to CASRGTSGPTDTQYF.

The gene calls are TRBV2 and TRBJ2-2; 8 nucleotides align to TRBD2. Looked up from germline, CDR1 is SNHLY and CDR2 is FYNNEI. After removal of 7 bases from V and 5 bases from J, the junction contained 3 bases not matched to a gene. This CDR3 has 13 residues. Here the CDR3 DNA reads TGTGCCAGCATCCCGGGAGGGACCGGGGAGCTGTTTTTT. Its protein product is CASIPGGTGELFF.

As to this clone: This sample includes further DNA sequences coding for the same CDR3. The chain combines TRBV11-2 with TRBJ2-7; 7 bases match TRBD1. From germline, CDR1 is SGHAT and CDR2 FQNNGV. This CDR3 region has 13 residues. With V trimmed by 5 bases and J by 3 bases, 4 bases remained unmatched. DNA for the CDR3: TGTGCCAGCAGCAGGGGACAGATCTACGAGCAGTACTTC. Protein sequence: CASSRGQIYEQYF.

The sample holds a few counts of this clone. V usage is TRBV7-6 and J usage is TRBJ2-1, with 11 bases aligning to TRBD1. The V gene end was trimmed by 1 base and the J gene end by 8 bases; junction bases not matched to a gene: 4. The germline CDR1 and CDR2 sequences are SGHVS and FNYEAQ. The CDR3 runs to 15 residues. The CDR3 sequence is CASSLVGTGGDEQFF. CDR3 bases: TGTGCCAGCAGCTTAGTAGGGACAGGGGGAGATGAGCAGTTCTTC.

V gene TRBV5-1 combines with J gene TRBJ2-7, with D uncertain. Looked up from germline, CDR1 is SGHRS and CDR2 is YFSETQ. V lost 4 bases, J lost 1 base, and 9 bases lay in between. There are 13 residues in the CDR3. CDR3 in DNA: TGCGCCAGCAGCGTGTCCGGGTCCTACGAGCAGTACTTC. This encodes CASSVSGSYEQYF.

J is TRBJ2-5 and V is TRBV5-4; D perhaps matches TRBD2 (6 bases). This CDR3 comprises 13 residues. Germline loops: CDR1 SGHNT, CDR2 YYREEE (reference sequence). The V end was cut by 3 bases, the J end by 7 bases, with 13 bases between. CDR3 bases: TGTGCCAGCAGCTCTCGGGACGGGGGGACCCAGTACTTC. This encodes CASSSRDGGTQYF.